This T cell receptor beta chain comes out of a study of Ad26.COV2.S vaccination and SARS-CoV-2 variants. About the study: The donor was enrolled in the Ad26.COV2.S arm of the COV1001 trial. Study-wide findings and caveats: The study found similar non-spike TCR breadth in vaccine and placebo recipients.

The assay was immunoSEQ multiplex PCR, and TCRdb's table has in-frame clones only and misses some. Counted here are some 410,000 clones, around 93% occurring once; the ten biggest clones make up about 1.6%. Remarks on this clone: What it recognizes is unknown.

Noted treatment: about 20 received Ad26.COV2.S at low or high dose, single or two shots; roughly 5 received placebo; per-sample allocation not given. Each sample was drawn 63 days after the first injection (of vaccine or placebo). The CDR3 extends over 16 amino acids. Trimming stripped 3 bases from V and 4 bases from J, with 16 bases between. Germline V lookup: CDR1 KGHSH, CDR2 LQKENI. Sequencing used peripheral blood, obtained in a trial of Ad26.COV2.S vaccine versus placebo. This receptor was taken from a person between 18 and 65 years old who received the Ad26.COV2.S COVID-19 vaccine or a placebo. The gene calls are TRBV18 and TRBJ1-5; D possibly corresponds to TRBD1 (5 bases). The CDR3 here is CASSPGGGADNQPQHF. The CDR3 coding sequence is TGTGCCAGCTCACCGGGGGGAGGGGCCGATAATCAGCCCCAGCATTTT.